Below are 32 T cell receptor beta chains sequenced from a single sample in a study of sequential checkpoint blockade in melanoma (dated by TCRdb to the late 2010s). The intended sense of this specimen's treatment or condition label: randomized to nivolumab then ipilimumab (arm A) or the reverse (arm B). Library preparation employed the immunoSEQ multiplex PCR assay. TCRdb retrieved this table from immuneACCESS and kept in-frame rearrangements only. Not all clones are present; in checked studies, unresolved V genes account for under half, and no reason is known for the remainder. The sample table lists under 3,500 clones, around a sixth of them with a count of one. The ten most abundant clones make up approximately 20% of the sample. Sequenced material: tumor tissue (inferred from file names), taken from a patient given nivolumab and ipilimumab in sequence. These receptors originate from a human donor with melanoma.

This clone occurred many times. The chain couples TRBV11-3 to TRBJ2-7; tentative D call: TRBD2 (6 bases). This CDR3 is built from 15 residues. Trimming took off 5 bases at V and 0 bases at J, with 14 bases between the two ends. Per the germline V gene, CDR1 is SGHNT and CDR2 is YENEEA. CDR3 in DNA: TGTGCCAGCAGCGTTGCCTTCGGGAGCTCCTACGAGCAGTACTTC. Encoded protein: CASSVAFGSSYEQYF.

This clone was counted between two and nine times. The rearrangement joins TRBV11-3 to TRBJ2-7, with TRBD1 as a possible D gene (5 bases). The CDR3 has 16 amino acids. With 5 bases removed from V and 5 bases from J, the gap between germline ends came to 22 bases. The germline gives CDR1 SGHNT, CDR2 YENEEA. The CDR3 DNA reads TGTGCCAGCAGCCCACCCCTCTCCAGGGTAACCCACGAGCAGTACTTC. It is translated as CASSPPLSRVTHEQYF.

The chain joins TRBV25-1 to TRBJ1-2; 10 bases line up with TRBD1. The trim removed 6 bases at V and 7 bases at J, leaving 2 bases unmatched. This CDR3 is built from 12 residues. Germline loops: CDR1 MGHDK, CDR2 SYGVNS. The CDR3 sequence is CASRTGGGGYTF. The CDR3 coding sequence is TGTGCCAGCAGGACAGGGGGCGGTGGCTACACCTTC.

The chain is built from TRBV12-5 and TRBJ2-1; TRBD2 matches 14 bases. Losses at the gene ends were 4 bases for V and 1 base for J; bases not matched to a gene: 0. The CDR3 loop spans 16 amino acids. Germline V gene lookup returns CDR1 LGHNT and CDR2 FRNRAP. The CDR3 sequence: CASGWTSGGSYNEQFF. In DNA form, the CDR3 reads TGTGCTAGTGGTTGGACTAGCGGGGGGTCCTACAATGAGCAGTTCTTC.

This clone has only a few counts. The genes are TRBV11-3 and TRBJ2-7; 10 positions agree with TRBD1. Germline CDR1 and CDR2: SGHNT and YENEEA. V lost 1 base, J lost 4 bases, and 7 bases stayed unmatched. This CDR3 has 16 amino acids. The CDR3 loop is CASSLGPTGGLYEQYF. CDR3 coding DNA: TGTGCCAGCAGCTTAGGTCCGACAGGGGGCTTATACGAGCAGTACTTC.

This chain connects TRBV30 to TRBJ1-3; D may be TRBD1 (5 bases). Germline CDR1 GTSNPN, CDR2 SVGIG (reference sequence). The V end was cut by 3 bases, the J end by 4 bases, with 10 bases between. CDR3 size: 13 residues. The CDR3 DNA is TGTGCCTGGAGCGGCGGGGGGGGAAACACCATATATTTT. Translating it yields CAWSGGGGNTIYF.

J is TRBJ2-6 and V is TRBV4-1, with a possible D match to TRBD1 (6 bases). Trimming removed 3 bases at V and 1 base at J, with 13 bases between. Germline-derived CDR1 and CDR2 are MGHRA and YSYEKL. The CDR3 covers 17 residues. The DNA for the CDR3 is TGCGCCAGCAGCCACGAAAGGGACACTTCTGGGGCCAACGTCCTGACTTTC. Encoded protein: CASSHERDTSGANVLTF.

Sample share makes this clone large (0.1 to 1%). The sample holds other DNA sequences that translate to the same CDR3. This chain links TRBV11-3 with TRBJ2-1, with TRBD1 matching 9 bases. Germline-derived CDR1 and CDR2 are SGHNT and YENEEA. Trimming took 3 bases from V and 2 from J; bases not matched to a gene: 2. The CDR3 contains 15 residues. The CDR3 sequence is CASSLGDRAYNEQFF. The CDR3 coding sequence is TGTGCCAGCAGCTTRGGGGACAGGGCCTACAATGAGCAGTTCTTC.

This chain connects TRBV18 to TRBJ1-5; unclear D gene. Per germline, CDR1 KGHSH and CDR2 LQKENI. V lost 3 bases and J lost 6, with 12 bases in between. The CDR3 consists of 14 residues. The CDR3 spells CASSPDIGFQPQHF. The CDR3 DNA is TGTGCCAGCTCACCCGACATTGGGTTTCAGCCCCAGCATTTT.

The chain recombines TRBV10-2 with TRBJ1-4, with D uncertain. The germline gives CDR1 WSHSY, CDR2 SAAADI. The ends were cut back, 5 bases at V and 4 bases at J, with 11 bases in the middle. The CDR3 is 14 residues long. CDR3 protein: CASSPGARNEKLFF. DNA for the CDR3: TGCGCCAGCAGTCCAGGCGCTCGTAATGAAAAACTGTTTTTT.

J is TRBJ2-5 and V is TRBV19, with 11 bases aligning to TRBD1. CDR1 and CDR2 from the germline V gene are LNHDA and SQIVND (reference sequence). J lost 2 bases, V lost 6 bases, and 2 bases had no gene match. The length of the CDR3 is 14 residues. The CDR3, as DNA: TGTGCCAGTAGGGACAGGGGGCGGCAAGAGACCCAGTACTTC. This encodes CASRDRGRQETQYF.

The chain uses TRBV18 and TRBJ1-5, with TRBD1 matching 7 bases. The CDR3 consists of 14 residues. The germline V gene has CDR1 KGHSH and CDR2 LQKENI. J was trimmed by 7 bases and V by 6 bases; bases with no gene match: 9. CDR3 region: CASSGTVDLQPQHF. The DNA for the CDR3 is TGTGCCAGCTCTGGGACAGTTGATTTACAGCCCCAGCATTTT.

This chain uses TRBV30 with TRBJ1-2; 9 bases agree with TRBD1. Per germline, CDR1 GTSNPN and CDR2 SVGIG (reference sequence). With 1 base clipped from V and 7 bases from J, the junction kept 7 bases outside the gene matches. CDR3 length: 14 amino acids. The DNA for the CDR3 is TGTGCCTGGAGTGCGGGACAGGGCAGGAGTGGCTACACCTTC. It translates to CAWSAGQGRSGYTF.

Only a few counts were recorded for this clone. This chain uses TRBV9 with TRBJ1-1; unclear D gene. The V gene's germline CDR1 is SGDLS and CDR2 YYNGEE. The CDR3 is 13 residues long. The germline V and J ends were trimmed by 5 bases and 4 bases, with 12 bases remaining between them. DNA for the CDR3: TGTGCCAGCAGTGAAGAGGACGGCACTGAAGCTTTCTTT. Its protein product is CASSEEDGTEAFF.

This chain joins TRBV30 and TRBJ2-5; TRBD2 might be the D (6 bases). Looked up from germline, CDR1 is GTSNPN and CDR2 is SVGIG (reference sequence). The CDR3 has 11 residues. The CDR3 spells CGEKEGETQYF. In DNA form, the CDR3 reads TGTGGAGAGAAGGAGGGGGAGACCCAGTACTTC.

J is TRBJ2-6 and V is TRBV23-1; D not resolved. TRBV23-1 is sorted into the ORF group, with uncertain function. The CDR3 spans 13 residues. Between the trimmed V and J ends, which lost 8 bases and 1 base, there was a span of 6 bases. The CDR3 bases are TGCGCCAGCGGTGGATCTGGGGCCAACGTCCTGACTTTC. Protein sequence: CASGGSGANVLTF.

This clone is medium-sized by share. This chain's CDR3 is CASSARGTGLFWELFF. The CDR3 DNA is TGTGCCAGCAGTGCCCGCGGGACAGGGTTATTCTGGGAGCTGTTTTTT. This sequence joins TRBV28 and TRBJ2-2; 9 bases fit TRBD1. The CDR3 runs 16 residues. J lost 9 bases, V lost 5 bases, and 13 bases had no gene match. Per germline, CDR1 MDHEN and CDR2 SYDVKM.

This clone was seen a handful of times. The chain uses TRBV29-1 and TRBJ2-1; D tentatively fits TRBD1 or TRBD2 (6 bases each). Germline CDR1 is SQVTM and CDR2 is ANQGSEA. CDR3 length: 15 residues. V dropped 5 bases and J dropped 5 bases, with 19 bases sitting between them. In nucleotides, the CDR3 is TGCAGCGTTCCCTCGGGGGCAGGGAGGAACAATGAGCAGTTCTTC. It translates to CSVPSGAGRNNEQFF.

The chain is built from TRBV28 and TRBJ2-2, with a weak D call TRBD2 (5 bases). The CDR3 runs to 13 residues. Looked up from germline, CDR1 is MDHEN and CDR2 is SYDVKM. Trimming removed 8 bases from V and 3 bases from J, with 10 bases in between. The CDR3 nucleotides are TGTGCCAGCCTTCGAGGGTACACCGGGGAGCTGTTTTTT. Translation: CASLRGYTGELFF.

The chain uses TRBV6-8 and TRBJ1-5; no definite D call. Trimming took off 2 bases at V and 7 bases at J, with 12 bases between the two ends. This CDR3 is 14 amino acids long. Looked up from germline, CDR1 is MNHGY and CDR2 is SAAAGT. CDR3 in amino acids: CASSYGRPPQPQHF. CDR3 DNA sequence: TGTGCCAGCAGTTACGGGCGGCCCCCACAGCCCCAGCATTTT.

This clone appeared a few times. Relative to the germline gene, one junction end is altered; a read error may explain this. The chain uses TRBV6-8 and TRBJ1-5, with D possibly matching TRBD1 (6 bases). Germline assignment: CDR1 MNHGY and CDR2 SAAAGT. The CDR3 loop spans 15 amino acids. The chain's CDR3 is CAISTGPYSNQPQHF. The CDR3 nucleotides read TGTGCCATCAGTACAGGGCCGTATAGCAATCAGCCCCAGCATTTT.

In its sample, this clone was seen a few times. The chain is built from TRBV6-8 and TRBJ2-3, with 10 nucleotides matching TRBD2. In germline, CDR1 is MNHGY, CDR2 SAAAGT. The CDR3 spans 14 residues. Trimming at V came to 5 bases and at J to 6 bases, leaving 5 bases not matched to a gene. CDR3 nucleotide sequence: TGTGCCAGCAGTACCGGGACTAGCGCGGATACGCAGTATTTT. Translated: CASSTGTSADTQYF.

The rearrangement links TRBV4-1 to TRBJ2-5; D remains ambiguous. The V end was cut by 3 bases, the J end by 5 bases, with 16 bases between. This CDR3 has 15 amino acids. Germline V gives CDR1 MGHRA, CDR2 YSYEKL. CDR3 DNA: TGCGCCAGCAGCCATGACCCTCGGGCCGGGGAGACCCAGTACTTC. Amino acid sequence: CASSHDPRAGETQYF.

With regard to this clone: Mismatch with germline at one junction end may stem from a read error. The rearrangement joins TRBV14 to TRBJ1-2; D not certain. CDR1 and CDR2 (germline): SGHDN, FVKESK. This CDR3 is 11 amino acids long. As DNA, the CDR3 is TGTGCCAGCAGCCAAGGGGTTGAACGGGTCTTC. As protein: CASSQGVERVF.

This clone was recorded at least ten times. The V call is TRBV9, the J call TRBJ1-2, with 8 bases that match TRBD1. There are 15 residues in the CDR3. CDR1 and CDR2 from the germline V gene are SGDLS and YYNGEE. Unmatched junction bases numbered 9, after V lost 3 bases and J lost 5 bases. In nucleotides, the CDR3 is TGTGCCAGCAGCGACCCCCTTCAGGGGGCTTATGGCTACACCTTC. It is translated as CASSDPLQGAYGYTF. The full variable domain, with the rest looked up from reference TRBV9 and TRBJ1-2, is DSGVTQTPKHLITATGQRVTLRCSPRSGDLSVYWYQQSLDQGLQFLIQYYNGEERAKGNILERFSAQQFPDLHSELNLSSLELGDSALYFCASSDPLQGAYGYTFGSGTRLTVV.

The gene calls are TRBV11-3 and TRBJ2-5, with 7 bases that match TRBD1. Germline trimming cut 2 bases from V and 4 bases from J; bases unmatched to any gene: 7. The germline CDR1 and CDR2 sequences are SGHNT and YENEEA. CDR3 length: 15 amino acids. CDR3 DNA sequence: TGTGCCAGCAGCTTAACGACAGGGTTGACAGAGACCCAGTACTTC. This sequence encodes CASSLTTGLTETQYF.

The chain carries TRBV4-1 and TRBJ2-5; D gene ambiguous. Germline lookup yields CDR1 MGHRA and CDR2 YSYEKL. V was cut by 3 bases and J by 5 bases, with 16 bases left in between. The CDR3 length is 15 residues. In nucleotides, the CDR3 is TGCGCCAGCAGCCATCCGGGTGGTATGGGGGAGACCCAGTACTTC. It encodes CASSHPGGMGETQYF.

The gene calls are TRBV28 and TRBJ1-2, with TRBD1 identical over 9 bases. In germline, CDR1 is MDHEN, CDR2 SYDVKM. V shed 8 bases and J 3 bases; nucleotides not matched to a gene: 10. This CDR3 has 15 amino acids. The CDR3 DNA reads as TGTGCCAGCGACTTCCGGGACAGGGAGTACTATGGCTACACCTTC. Translation: CASDFRDREYYGYTF.

The chain employs TRBV5-1 and TRBJ2-2; the match to TRBD2 covers 11 bases. Germline V gene sequence: CDR1 SGHRS, CDR2 YFSETQ. This CDR3 contains 19 residues. V dropped 0 bases and J dropped 0; count of bases not matched to a gene: 7. The CDR3 loop reads CASSLVASGGTANTGELFF. The CDR3 DNA is TGCGCCAGCAGCTTGGTGGCTAGCGGGGGGACAGCGAACACCGGGGAGCTGTTTTTT.

Sample share makes this clone large. The genes are TRBV11-3 and TRBJ1-4; D remains ambiguous. CDR1 and CDR2 (germline): SGHNT, YENEEA. This CDR3 comprises 14 residues. Trimming took 4 bases from V and 7 from J, leaving 13 bases between them. CDR3 sequence: CASSSEGGSEKLFF. The CDR3 region has the DNA TGTGCCAGCAGCTCGGAGGGAGGGAGTGAAAAACTGTTTTTT.

By sample fraction, this clone is large (0.1 to 1%). In DNA, the CDR3 is TGTGCCAGCAGCGGCGGACCACAGGGCGAAGGAAACACCATATATTTT. Residues: CASSGGPQGEGNTIYF. The gene calls are TRBV9 and TRBJ1-3; weak D call: TRBD1 (6 bases). Germline CDR1 reads SGDLS; CDR2 reads YYNGEE. Trimming cost V 3 bases and J 4 bases, with 17 bases left between them. The CDR3 has 16 amino acids.

This chain connects TRBV6-8 to TRBJ1-2, with a weak D call TRBD1 (5 bases). Germline CDR1 and CDR2: MNHGY and SAAAGT. The V end was cut by 8 bases, the J end by 5 bases, with 12 bases between. This CDR3 has 12 amino acids. CDR3 loop: CASGTPTYGYTF. CDR3 in DNA: TGTGCCAGCGGGACGCCAACTTATGGCTACACCTTC.